The 8 T cell receptor beta chains presented below share a single source sample, sequenced in a study of CD8 T cells in Susac syndrome. With random hexamers, roughly 0.45 to 1 ug RNA was reverse transcribed. A single record per CDR3 protein comes from TCRdb applying MiXCR to the immunoSEQ multiplex PCR reads. Of about 300,000 distinct CDR3 sequences listed, over 75% were seen once; the top ten hold under 0.2%. The sample consisted of CD8+ T cells from PBMCs. These receptors all come from a human donor with multiple sclerosis.

The chain combines TRBV6-7 with TRBJ2-6; 7 bases align to TRBD2. TRBV6-7 falls under the ORF class, with uncertain function. CDR3 length equals 16 residues. V trimming: 5 bases; J trimming: 0 bases; junction bases outside the gene matches: 4. The CDR3 here is CASSTSARSGANVLTF. In DNA, the CDR3 is TGTGCCAGCAGTACTAGCGCACGCTCTGGGGCCAACGTCCTGACTTTC.

The chain employs TRBV11-2 and TRBJ2-5; no reliable D call. CDR3 length: 13 amino acids. The V end lost 5 bases, the J end lost 9 bases, and 16 bases lay between the germline ends. The V gene's germline CDR1 is SGHAT and CDR2 FQNNGV. CDR3 bases: TGTGCCAGCAGCCCAGTTGGCGGAATGTCCCAGTACTTC. Translated, it gives CASSPVGGMSQYF.

This clonotype was counted a few times. The V gene is TRBV18, the J gene TRBJ2-2; unclear D gene. Germline V CDR1 and CDR2: KGHSH, LQKENI. CDR3 length: 11 residues. V lost 3 bases, J lost 6 bases, and 2 bases lay in between. CDR3: CASSPSGELFF. The CDR3 DNA is TGTGCCAGCTCACCGTCCGGGGAGCTGTTTTTT.

This sequence joins TRBV28 and TRBJ2-7; 7 bases match TRBD2. V was clipped by 2 bases and J by 2 bases; unmatched bases: 12. CDR3 length: 17 amino acids. Germline values: CDR1 MDHEN, CDR2 SYDVKM. The CDR3 loop reads CASSLPLPGGGTYEQYF. The CDR3, as DNA: TGTGCCAGCAGTTTACCGCTACCCGGGGGAGGGACCTACGAGCAGTACTTC.

The chain combines TRBV20-1 with TRBJ2-1, with D unclear. Trimming stripped 5 bases from V and 8 bases from J, with 22 bases between. Per germline, CDR1 DFQATT and CDR2 SNEGSKA (reference sequence). The CDR3 loop spans 15 amino acids. The CDR3 loop reads CSAYLPDLRKYEQFF. DNA for the CDR3: TGCAGTGCTTATCTTCCGGACCTAAGGAAGTATGAGCAGTTCTTC.

V and J are TRBV7-2 and TRBJ1-2, with TRBD1 matching over 8 bases. The germline V gene encodes CDR1 SGHTA and CDR2 FQGNSA. V gave up 6 bases and J gave up 2 bases; unmatched junction bases: 8. The CDR3 sequence is 15 residues long. CDR3: CASSFRTGTNYGYTF. The CDR3, as DNA: TGTGCCAGCAGTTTTCGGACAGGGACGAACTATGGCTACACCTTC.

CDR3 region: CASSIPPREGNNEQFF. The CDR3 DNA reads as TGTGCCAGCAGCATCCCCCCACGGGAGGGGAACAATGAGCAGTTCTTC. The rearrangement joins TRBV6-2 or TRBV6-3 to TRBJ2-1, with TRBD2 matching 8 bases. CDR1 MNHEY and CDR2 SVGEGT come from the germline V gene. V trimming: 6 bases; J trimming: 5 bases; junction bases outside the gene matches: 12. The CDR3 consists of 16 residues.

V and J are TRBV28 and TRBJ2-7; no definite D call. The V and J ends lost 5 bases and 0 bases respectively, with 5 bases between them. From germline, CDR1 is MDHEN and CDR2 SYDVKM. This CDR3 region has 12 residues. The CDR3 sequence is CASSPISYEQYF. In DNA form, the CDR3 reads TGTGCCAGCAGTCCTATCTCCTACGAGCAGTACTTC. Full variable domain (outside the CDR3, taken from reference TRBV28 and TRBJ2-7): DVKVTQSSRYLVKRTGEKVFLECVQDMDHENMFWYRQDPGLGLRLIYFSYDVKMKEKGDIPEGYSVSREKKERFSLILESASTNQTSMYLCASSPISYEQYFGPGTRLTVT.